This entry concerns a single TCR beta chain. This clonotype came up a few times. The antigen this receptor binds is unknown. The sample holds no much larger clone one base away, and base qualities are not on file. Library creation used RT-PCR. Sequencer: Illumina HiSeq 2500. TCRdb cleaned the public reads at Q25 with fastp, built clones with MiXCR and kept in-frame beta chains. Rows merge per CDR3 protein into single entries with the most common DNA and genes. The sample table lists approximately 490,000 distinct CDR3 sequences, approximately 7.3% of them with a count of one. In total, the top ten clones hold around 13% of the sample. This specimen comes from a study of response to subunit inactivated influenza vaccine listed by TCRdb under 2018. Turning to the overall study: Deep quantitative T cell receptor repertoire profiling was used in the study to track responses to a trivalent subunit inactivated influenza vaccine. General findings and caveats noted by the study authors: The authors proposed that each seasonal influenza vaccination may bring in only a limited number of new T cells.

The CDR3 contains 16 residues, cysteine and phenylalanine counted. The DNA shown is the 48-base CDR3, in frame from base 1. The germline V gene provides CDR1 SNHLY and CDR2 FYNNEI. At the junction V is shortened by 0 bases and J by 8 bases; bases outside the gene matches: 6. The rearranged chain carries TRBV2 and TRBJ2-1, with 11 bases in between that match TRBD1. The sequenced sample was PBMCs from blood, obtained around 25 months after vaccination. This clonotype was obtained from a man between 50 and 75 years old who received an inactivated influenza vaccine. Donor details come from another sample of the same person, matched by shared clones. The bases read TGTGCCAGCAGTGAAGCGCGGACAGGGGGCGCGGATGAGCAGTTCTTC. Its translation reads: CASSEARTGGADEQFF.